These 10 T cell receptor beta chains were all obtained from the same sample, sequenced in a study of blood T cell repertoires in COVID-19 (TCRdb year 2020). Receptor amplification or capture employed the immunoSEQ multiplex PCR assay. In TCRdb, the immuneACCESS table is reduced to in-frame sequences with V and J assigned. These tables do not hold every clone; where another copy was compared, an unresolved V gene accounts for under half, and the others remain unexplained. Within this sample are 150,000 to 160,000 clones, with 75% to 90% of them counted one time only. 0.45% to 0.6% of the sample comes from the top ten. Source material: peripheral blood. These receptors were collected from a man aged 60-69 years with acute or convalescent COVID-19.

The CDR3 region has the DNA TGTGCCAGCAGCTCGGCGACGGGGGATGGCTACACCTTC. This translates into CASSSATGDGYTF. V and J are TRBV5-6 and TRBJ1-2, with a tentative D call TRBD1 (5 bases). Germline CDR1 reads SGHDT; CDR2 reads YYEEEE. V was cut by 3 bases and J by 6 bases, with 12 bases left in between. This CDR3 has 13 amino acids.

The rearrangement joins TRBV7-4 to TRBJ1-5; 10 bases match TRBD1. The CDR3 contains 14 residues. The germline gives CDR1 SGHVT, CDR2 SQSDAQ. The trim removed 5 bases at V and 7 bases at J, leaving 5 bases unmatched. In nucleotides, the CDR3 is TGTGCCAGCAGCGTCGGGACAGGGGCACAGCCCCAGCATTTT. It encodes CASSVGTGAQPQHF.

The rearrangement uses TRBV7-2 and TRBJ1-1; a possible D gene is TRBD1 (6 bases). The CDR3 has 14 amino acids. In germline, CDR1 is SGHTA, CDR2 FQGNSA. Trimming removed 2 bases from V and 1 base from J, with 8 bases in between. In nucleotides, the CDR3 is TGTGCCAGCAGCTTAAGGGGACAGAACACTGAAGCTTTCTTT. It encodes CASSLRGQNTEAFF.

The chain recombines TRBV10-3 with TRBJ2-3, with D perhaps matching TRBD2 (6 bases). Germline V gives CDR1 ENHRY, CDR2 SYGVKD. The CDR3 is made up of 11 amino acids. The V gene lost 6 bases and the J gene lost 5 bases, with 6 bases spanning the gap. The CDR3, as DNA: TGTGCCATCAGGGGGGGAGATACGCAGTATTTT. Translating it yields CAIRGGDTQYF.

The chain is built from TRBV6-5 and TRBJ2-7, with 12 bases that match TRBD2. CDR3 length equals 14 residues. From germline, CDR1 is MNHEY and CDR2 SVGAGI. J was trimmed by 10 bases and V by 5 bases; bases with no gene match: 9. The CDR3 nucleotides read TGTGCCAGCAGTACTACTAGCGGGAGGACCGGTCAGTACTTC. Translation gives CASSTTSGRTGQYF.

The CDR3 DNA follows: TGTGCCAGCAGTAGGGGACAGGGGAATAATTACGAGCAGTACTTC. Encoded protein: CASSRGQGNNYEQYF. V usage is TRBV6-5 and J usage is TRBJ2-7; 10 nucleotides match TRBD1. The V segment lost 5 bases and the J segment 4 bases; nucleotides outside the gene matches: 8. CDR1 MNHEY and CDR2 SVGAGI come from the germline V gene. The CDR3 has 15 residues.

The chain combines TRBV27 with TRBJ1-5; 7 positions agree with TRBD1. V dropped 4 bases and J dropped 6; count of bases not matched to a gene: 9. The germline V gene has CDR1 MNHEY and CDR2 SMNVEV (reference sequence). CDR3 length equals 15 residues. CDR3 nucleotides: TGTGCCAGCAGTTCCACAGGGGCCATTAGTCAGCCCCAGCATTTT. This sequence encodes CASSSTGAISQPQHF.

The rearrangement uses TRBV5-1 and TRBJ2-1; 10 bases are shared with TRBD2. Germline CDR1 is SGHRS and CDR2 is YFSETQ. This CDR3 has 17 residues. The junction had 12 bases not matched to a gene; V was cut back by 3 bases and J by 6 bases. This chain's CDR3 is CASSSRASGSAINEQFF. Here the CDR3 DNA reads TGCGCCAGCAGCTCACGGGCTAGCGGGAGCGCAATCAATGAGCAGTTCTTC.

V is TRBV11-2 and J is TRBJ2-6; perhaps TRBD1 as D (5 bases). The CDR3 has 12 amino acids. The V end was cut by 5 bases, the J end by 10 bases, with 9 bases between. Germline V lookup: CDR1 SGHAT, CDR2 FQNNGV. The CDR3 DNA is TGTGCCAGCAGCCGTTCAGGGAACGTCCTGACTTTC. It codes for CASSRSGNVLTF. Complete variable domain (other parts from reference TRBV11-2 and TRBJ2-6): EAGVAQSPRYKIIEKRQSVAFWCNPISGHATLYWYQQILGQGPKLLIQFQNNGVVDDSQLPKDRFSAERLKGVDSTLKIQPAKLEDSAVYLCASSRSGNVLTFGAGSRLTVL.

This clone was detected a few times. The chain joins TRBV7-2 to TRBJ1-5; 7 positions agree with TRBD1. V was clipped by 5 bases and J by 4 bases; unmatched bases: 8. CDR3 length: 15 residues. Germline V gene data show CDR1 as SGHTA and CDR2 as FQGNSA. CDR3 residues: CASSTVMGQNQPQHF. The CDR3 DNA follows: TGTGCCAGCAGCACTGTTATGGGACAGAATCAGCCCCAGCATTTT.